These T cell receptor beta chains were read from a single sample in a study of cytomegalovirus exposure and HLA in healthy donors. Sequenced by immunoSEQ multiplex PCR; TCRdb stores in-frame clones only, minus some. The data show about 180,000 clones, over 70% seen once. The source material was PBMCs. Receptor source: a woman in her sixties or seventies in good health and CMV-seropositive. Each CDR3 is given with its conserved first and last residue. Fields, in order: clone size, D gene, V gene, J gene, CDR3 DNA, CDR3 protein. The D gene is left open where the match is weak. Size tells how often a clone was seen (once, few, many) or the class of an expanded clone, and some rows leave it out.

NA	NA	TRBV5-1	TRBJ2-5	TGCGCCAGCAGCTTGGTCCAGCGGCAAGAGACCCAGTACTTC	CASSLVQRQETQYF
NA	TRBD1	TRBV5-1	TRBJ2-4	TGCGCCAGCACCGATACGGACAGGGCTCTAGGCCTGTACTTC	CASTDTDRALGLYF
NA	NA	TRBV4-2	TRBJ2-7	TGTGCCAGCAGCCAAGCGCCGGGGGAACCCTCCTACGAGCAGTACTTC	CASSQAPGEPSYEQYF
NA	NA	TRBV5-8	TRBJ2-3	TGTGCCAGCAGCTCCTTGGGATCCCGTGGGGCACGCACAGATACGCAGTATTTT	CASSSLGSRGARTDTQYF
NA	TRBD2	TRBV18	TRBJ2-7	TGTGCCAGCTCACCAGAGGGGAGGGTCATAGGGGACGAGCAGTACTTC	CASSPEGRVIGDEQYF
NA	NA	TRBV18	TRBJ2-3	TGTGCCAGCTCACCGAGACAGAGCTCTAGCACAGATACGCAGTATTTT	CASSPRQSSSTDTQYF
NA	NA	TRBV5-1	TRBJ1-2	TGCGCCAGCAGCAGGGACTCCGGTAACTATGGCTACACCTTC	CASSRDSGNYGYTF
NA	TRBD2	TRBV5-4	TRBJ2-3	TGTGCCAGCAGCCCGGGACTAGGCCGCACAGATACGCAGTATTTT	CASSPGLGRTDTQYF
NA	TRBD1	TRBV29-1	TRBJ2-5	TGCAGCGTTGAGTTAGGGGGCGGGGAGACCCAGTACTTC	CSVELGGGETQYF
once	NA	TRBV7-2	TRBJ1-1	TGTGCCAGCAGCTTGGGAACCGGGACATACACTGAAGCTTTCTTT	CASSLGTGTYTEAFF
few	TRBD1	TRBV6-6	TRBJ1-5	TGTGCCAGCAGTATACAGGGGGCTCAGCCCCAGCATTTT	CASSIQGAQPQHF
NA	TRBD1	TRBV5-6	TRBJ2-4	TGTGCCAGCAGCTTGGACAGGGGACCCTCAAAAAACAGTCAGTACTTC	CASSLDRGPSKNSQYF
NA	NA	TRBV7-2	TRBJ1-2	TGTGCCAGCAGCTATGACAGGATCTATGGCTACACCTTC	CASSYDRIYGYTF
NA	TRBD1	TRBV28	TRBJ1-4	TGTGCCAGCAGTTTATATCGGACAGGGGGTGAAAAACTGTTTTTT	CASSLYRTGGEKLFF
NA	TRBD1	TRBV28	TRBJ1-2	TGTGCCAGCAGTCCGACAGGGGGCTTAGACTATGGCTACACCTTC	CASSPTGGLDYGYTF